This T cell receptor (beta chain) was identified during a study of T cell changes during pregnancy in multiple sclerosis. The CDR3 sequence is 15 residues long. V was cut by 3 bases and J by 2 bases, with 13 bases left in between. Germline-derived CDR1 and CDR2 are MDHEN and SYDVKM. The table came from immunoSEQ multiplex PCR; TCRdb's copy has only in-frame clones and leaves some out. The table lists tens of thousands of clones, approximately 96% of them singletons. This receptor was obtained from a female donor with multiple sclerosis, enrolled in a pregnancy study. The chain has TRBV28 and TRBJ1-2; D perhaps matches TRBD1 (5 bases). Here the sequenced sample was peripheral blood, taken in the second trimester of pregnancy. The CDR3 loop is CASSFWQGGNYGYTF. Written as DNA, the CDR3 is TGTGCCAGCAGTTTTTGGCAGGGAGGGAACTATGGCTACACCTTC.